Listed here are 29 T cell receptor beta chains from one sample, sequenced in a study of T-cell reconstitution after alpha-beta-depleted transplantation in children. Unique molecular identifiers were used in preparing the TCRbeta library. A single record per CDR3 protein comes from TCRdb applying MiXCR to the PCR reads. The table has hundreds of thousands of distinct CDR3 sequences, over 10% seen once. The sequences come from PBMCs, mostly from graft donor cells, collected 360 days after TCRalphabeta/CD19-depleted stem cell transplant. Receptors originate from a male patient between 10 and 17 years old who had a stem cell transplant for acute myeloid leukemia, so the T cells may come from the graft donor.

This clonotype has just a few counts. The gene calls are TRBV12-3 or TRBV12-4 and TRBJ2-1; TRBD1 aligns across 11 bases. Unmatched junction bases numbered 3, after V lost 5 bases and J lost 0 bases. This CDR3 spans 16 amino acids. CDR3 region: CASSGTGGSSYNEQFF. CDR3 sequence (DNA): TGTGCCAGCAGTGGGACAGGGGGAAGCTCCTACAATGAGCAGTTCTTC.

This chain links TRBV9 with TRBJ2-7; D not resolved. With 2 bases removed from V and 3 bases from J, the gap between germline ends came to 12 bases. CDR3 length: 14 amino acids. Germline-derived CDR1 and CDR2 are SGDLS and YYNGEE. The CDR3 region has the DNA TGTGCCAGCAGCGTCGGCTATAAAGGCTACGAGCAGTACTTC. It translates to CASSVGYKGYEQYF.

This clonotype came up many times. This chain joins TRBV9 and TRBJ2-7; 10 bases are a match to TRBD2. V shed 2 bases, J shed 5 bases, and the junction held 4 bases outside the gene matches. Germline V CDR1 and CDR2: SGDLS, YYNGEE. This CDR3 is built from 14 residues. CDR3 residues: CASSVHGLADEQYF. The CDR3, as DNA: TGTGCCAGCAGCGTGCACGGACTAGCGGACGAGCAGTACTTC. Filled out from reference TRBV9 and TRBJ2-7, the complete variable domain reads DSGVTQTPKHLITATGQRVTLRCSPRSGDLSVYWYQQSLDQGLQFLIQYYNGEERAKGNILERFSAQQFPDLHSELNLSSLELGDSALYFCASSVHGLADEQYFGPGTRLTVT.

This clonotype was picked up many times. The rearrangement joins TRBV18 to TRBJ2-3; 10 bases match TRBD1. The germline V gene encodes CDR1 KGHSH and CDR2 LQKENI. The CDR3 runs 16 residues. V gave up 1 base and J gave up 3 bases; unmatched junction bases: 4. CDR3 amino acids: CASSPLGTGETDTQYF. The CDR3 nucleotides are TGTGCCAGCTCACCACTAGGGACAGGGGAAACAGATACGCAGTATTTT.

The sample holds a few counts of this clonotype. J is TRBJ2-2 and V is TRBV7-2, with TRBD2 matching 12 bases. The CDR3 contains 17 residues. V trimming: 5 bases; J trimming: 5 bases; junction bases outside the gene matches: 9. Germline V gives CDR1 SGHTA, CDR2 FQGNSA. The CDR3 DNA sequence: TGTGCCAGCAGCCTCGGACTAGCGGGACGTGGTACCGGGGAGCTGTTTTTT. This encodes CASSLGLAGRGTGELFF.

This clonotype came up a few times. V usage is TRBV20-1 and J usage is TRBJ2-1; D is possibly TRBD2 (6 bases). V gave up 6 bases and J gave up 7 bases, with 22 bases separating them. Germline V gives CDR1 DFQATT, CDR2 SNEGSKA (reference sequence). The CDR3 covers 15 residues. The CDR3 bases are TGCAGTGCGCCGCCGCCGGGCCGGAGGGTTAATGAGCAGTTCTTC. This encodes CSAPPPGRRVNEQFF.

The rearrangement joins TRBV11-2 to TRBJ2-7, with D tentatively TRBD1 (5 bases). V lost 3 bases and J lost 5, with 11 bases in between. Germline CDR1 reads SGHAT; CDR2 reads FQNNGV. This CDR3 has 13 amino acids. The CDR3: CASSFSGFDEQYF. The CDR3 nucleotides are TGTGCCAGCAGCTTTTCAGGGTTCGACGAGCAGTACTTC.

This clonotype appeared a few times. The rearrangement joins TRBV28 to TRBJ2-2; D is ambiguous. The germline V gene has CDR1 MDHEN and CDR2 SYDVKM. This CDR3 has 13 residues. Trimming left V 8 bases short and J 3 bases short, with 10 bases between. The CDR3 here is CASPDLYTGELFF. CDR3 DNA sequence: TGTGCCAGCCCCGATCTTTACACCGGGGAGCTGTTTTTT.

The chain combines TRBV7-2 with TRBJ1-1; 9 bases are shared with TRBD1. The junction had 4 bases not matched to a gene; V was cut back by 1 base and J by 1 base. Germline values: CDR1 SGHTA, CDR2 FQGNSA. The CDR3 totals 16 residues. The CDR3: CASSLVGTGPNTEAFF. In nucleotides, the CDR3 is TGTGCCAGCAGCTTAGTCGGGACAGGGCCGAACACTGAAGCTTTCTTT.

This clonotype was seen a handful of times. The chain's CDR3 is CASSRAGDAYNEQFF. The CDR3 nucleotides read TGTGCCAGCAGCCGAGCGGGAGACGCCTACAATGAGCAGTTCTTC. The chain joins TRBV13 to TRBJ2-1, with 8 bases aligning to TRBD2. The germline V gene encodes CDR1 PRHDT and CDR2 FYEKMQ (reference sequence). The ends lost 5 bases at V and 2 bases at J; junction bases unmatched: 5. The CDR3 spans 15 residues.

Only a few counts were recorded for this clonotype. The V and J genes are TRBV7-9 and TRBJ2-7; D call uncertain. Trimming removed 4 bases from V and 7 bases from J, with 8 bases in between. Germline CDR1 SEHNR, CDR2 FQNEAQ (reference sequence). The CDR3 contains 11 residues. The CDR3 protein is CASSWGIEQYF. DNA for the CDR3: TGTGCCAGCAGCTGGGGTATAGAGCAGTACTTC.

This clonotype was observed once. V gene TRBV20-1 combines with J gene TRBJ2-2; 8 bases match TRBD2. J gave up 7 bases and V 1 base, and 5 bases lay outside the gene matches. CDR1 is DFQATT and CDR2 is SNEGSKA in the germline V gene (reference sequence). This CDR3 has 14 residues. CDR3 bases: TGCAGTGCTAGAGGGGGACTAGTAGTCGGGGAGCTGTTTTTT. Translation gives CSARGGLVVGELFF.

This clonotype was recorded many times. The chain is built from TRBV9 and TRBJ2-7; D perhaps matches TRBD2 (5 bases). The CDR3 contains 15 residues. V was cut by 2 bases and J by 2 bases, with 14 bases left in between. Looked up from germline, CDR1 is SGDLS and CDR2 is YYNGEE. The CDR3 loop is CASSVAGLDTYEQYF. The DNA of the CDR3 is TGTGCCAGCAGCGTTGCTGGACTCGATACCTACGAGCAGTACTTC.

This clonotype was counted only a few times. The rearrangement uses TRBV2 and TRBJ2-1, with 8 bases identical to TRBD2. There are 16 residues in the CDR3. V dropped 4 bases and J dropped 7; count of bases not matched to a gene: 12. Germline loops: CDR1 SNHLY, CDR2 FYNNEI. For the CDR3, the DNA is TGTGCCAGCAGTGGCCGGGCGGGAGGACCACCGAATGAGCAGTTCTTC. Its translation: CASSGRAGGPPNEQFF. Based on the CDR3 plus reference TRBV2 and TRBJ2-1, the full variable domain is EPEVTQTPSHQVTQMGQEVILRCVPISNHLYFYWYRQILGQKVEFLVSFYNNEISEKSEIFDDQFSVERPDGSNFTLKIRSTKLEDSAMYFCASSGRAGGPPNEQFFGPGTRLTVL.

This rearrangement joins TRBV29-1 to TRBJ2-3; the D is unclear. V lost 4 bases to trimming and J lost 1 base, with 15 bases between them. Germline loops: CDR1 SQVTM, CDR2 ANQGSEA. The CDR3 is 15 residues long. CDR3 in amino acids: CSVVPPARGTDTQYF. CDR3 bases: TGCAGCGTTGTGCCCCCCGCCCGGGGCACAGATACGCAGTATTTT.

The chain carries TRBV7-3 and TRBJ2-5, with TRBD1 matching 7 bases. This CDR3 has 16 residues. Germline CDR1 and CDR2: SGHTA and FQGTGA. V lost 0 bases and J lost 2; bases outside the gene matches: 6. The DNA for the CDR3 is TGTGCCAGCAGCTTAACTGGCGGCAGGGGGCAAGAGACCCAGTACTTC. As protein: CASSLTGGRGQETQYF.

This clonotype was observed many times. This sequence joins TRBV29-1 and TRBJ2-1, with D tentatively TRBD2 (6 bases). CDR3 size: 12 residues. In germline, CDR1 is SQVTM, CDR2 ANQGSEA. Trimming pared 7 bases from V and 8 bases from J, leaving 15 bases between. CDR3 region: CSGEALPDEQFF. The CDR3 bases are TGCAGCGGGGAGGCCCTTCCAGATGAGCAGTTCTTC.

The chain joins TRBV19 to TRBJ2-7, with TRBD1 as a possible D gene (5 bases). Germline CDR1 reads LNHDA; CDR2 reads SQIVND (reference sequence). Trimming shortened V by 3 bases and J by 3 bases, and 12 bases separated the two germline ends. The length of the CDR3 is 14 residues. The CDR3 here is CASSMGQGGYEQYF. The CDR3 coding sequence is TGTGCCAGTAGTATGGGGCAGGGCGGCTACGAGCAGTACTTC. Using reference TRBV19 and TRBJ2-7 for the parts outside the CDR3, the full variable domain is DGGITQSPKYLFRKEGQNVTLSCEQNLNHDAMYWYRQDPGQGLRLIYYSQIVNDFQKGDIAEGYSVSREKKESFPLTVTSAQKNPTAFYLCASSMGQGGYEQYFGPGTRLTVT.

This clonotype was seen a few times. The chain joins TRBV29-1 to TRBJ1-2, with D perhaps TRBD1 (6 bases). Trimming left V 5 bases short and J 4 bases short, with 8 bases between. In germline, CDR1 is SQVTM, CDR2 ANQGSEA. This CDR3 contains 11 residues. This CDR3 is CSVKGVYGYTF. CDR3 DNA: TGCAGCGTTAAGGGGGTCTATGGCTACACCTTC.

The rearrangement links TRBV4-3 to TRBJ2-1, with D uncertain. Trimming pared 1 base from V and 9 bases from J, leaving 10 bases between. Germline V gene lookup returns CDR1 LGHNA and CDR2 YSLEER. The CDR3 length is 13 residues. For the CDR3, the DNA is TGCGCCAGCAGCCAAGTTACCCTGGGTGAGCAGTTCTTC. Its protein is CASSQVTLGEQFF.

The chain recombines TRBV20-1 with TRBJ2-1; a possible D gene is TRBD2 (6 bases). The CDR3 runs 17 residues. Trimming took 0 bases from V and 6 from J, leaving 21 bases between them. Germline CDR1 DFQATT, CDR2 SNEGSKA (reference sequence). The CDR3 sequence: CSARDVLSEGLANEQFF. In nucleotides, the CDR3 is TGCAGTGCTAGAGATGTACTCTCGGAGGGACTCGCCAATGAGCAGTTCTTC.

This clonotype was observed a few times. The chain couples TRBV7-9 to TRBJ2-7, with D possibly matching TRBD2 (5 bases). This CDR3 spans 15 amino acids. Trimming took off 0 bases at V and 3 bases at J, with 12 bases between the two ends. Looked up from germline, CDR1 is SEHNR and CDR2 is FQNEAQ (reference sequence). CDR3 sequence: CASSLAGRLDYEQYF. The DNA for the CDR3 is TGTGCCAGCAGCTTAGCAGGGAGATTGGACTACGAGCAGTACTTC.

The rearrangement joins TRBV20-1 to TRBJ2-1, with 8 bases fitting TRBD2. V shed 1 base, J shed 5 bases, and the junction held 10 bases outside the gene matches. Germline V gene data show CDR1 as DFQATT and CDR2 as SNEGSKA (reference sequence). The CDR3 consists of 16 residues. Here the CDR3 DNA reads TGCAGTGCTAGAGTTTCGGGACTAGTTTTCAACAATGAGCAGTTCTTC. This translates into CSARVSGLVFNNEQFF.

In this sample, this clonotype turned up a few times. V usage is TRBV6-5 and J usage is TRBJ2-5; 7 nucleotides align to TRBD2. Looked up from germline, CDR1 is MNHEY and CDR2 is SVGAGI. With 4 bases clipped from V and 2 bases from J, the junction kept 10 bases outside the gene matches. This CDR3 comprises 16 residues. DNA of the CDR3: TGTGCCAGCAGTTCTGCCACGGGGGGTTTACAAGAGACCCAGTACTTC. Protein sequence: CASSSATGGLQETQYF.

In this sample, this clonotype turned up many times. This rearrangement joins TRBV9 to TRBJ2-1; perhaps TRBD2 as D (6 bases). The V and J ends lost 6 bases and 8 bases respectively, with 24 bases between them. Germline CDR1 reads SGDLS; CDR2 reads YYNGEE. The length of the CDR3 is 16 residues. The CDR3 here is CASNAGRSPSWDEQFF. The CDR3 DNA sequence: TGTGCCAGCAACGCCGGGAGATCCCCCTCTTGGGATGAGCAGTTCTTC.

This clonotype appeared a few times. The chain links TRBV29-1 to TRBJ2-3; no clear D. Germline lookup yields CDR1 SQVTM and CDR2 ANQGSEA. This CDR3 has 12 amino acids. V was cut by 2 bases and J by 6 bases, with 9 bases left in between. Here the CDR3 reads CSVESLTDTQYF. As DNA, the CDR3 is TGCAGCGTTGAAAGTCTGACCGATACGCAGTATTTT.

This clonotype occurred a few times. CDR3: CRHEGREAIQETQYF. CDR3 coding DNA: TGCAGACACGAGGGACGGGAGGCGATCCAAGAGACCCAGTACTTC. This chain uses TRBV29-1 with TRBJ2-5; 7 bases are a match to TRBD2. Germline lookup yields CDR1 SQVTM and CDR2 ANQGSEA. CDR3 length: 15 amino acids.

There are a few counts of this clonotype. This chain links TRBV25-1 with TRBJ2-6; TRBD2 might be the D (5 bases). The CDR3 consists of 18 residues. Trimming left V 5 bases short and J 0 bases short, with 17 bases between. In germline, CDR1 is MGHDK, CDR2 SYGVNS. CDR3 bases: TGTGCCAGCAGTCCCTACGGGATTCAGATCTCTGGGGCCAACGTCCTGACTTTC. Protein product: CASSPYGIQISGANVLTF. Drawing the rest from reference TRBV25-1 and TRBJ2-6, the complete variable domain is EADIYQTPRYLVIGTGKKITLECSQTMGHDKMYWYQQDPGMELHLIHYSYGVNSTEKGDLSSESTVSRIRTEHFPLTLESARPSHTSQYLCASSPYGIQISGANVLTFGAGSRLTVL.

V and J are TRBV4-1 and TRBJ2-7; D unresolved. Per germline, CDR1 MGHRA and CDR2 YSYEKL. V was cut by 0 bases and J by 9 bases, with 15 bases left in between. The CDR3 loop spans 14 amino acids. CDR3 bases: TGCGCCAGCAGCCAAGATAGGCAGTCCTGGGTGCAGTACTTC. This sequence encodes CASSQDRQSWVQYF.